This is a list of T cell receptor beta chains from one sample in a study of blood T cell repertoires in COVID-19. Assay: immunoSEQ multiplex PCR; the TCRdb copy retains only in-frame clones and omits some. The sample includes 250,000 or so clones, around 88% of them seen just once. Source material: peripheral blood. The receptors derive from a man of 80 years or more with acute or convalescent COVID-19. CDR3s include the opening cysteine and the closing phenylalanine or tryptophan. The D gene is left open where the match is weak. Only some rows state a clone size, as once, few, many or a class for expanded clones.

cdr3_aa	cdr3_nt	d_call	clone_size	cdr3_length	v_call	j_call
CASSPETGPNQPQHF	TGTGCCAGCAGCCCTGAGACAGGTCCAAATCAGCCCCAGCATTTT	-	-	15	TRBV7-9	TRBJ1-5
CATQGDIAGVGTDTQYF	TGTGCCACTCAGGGGGATATAGCGGGAGTCGGCACAGATACGCAGTATTTT	TRBD2	-	17	TRBV24-1	TRBJ2-3
CASSERVREAGNTIYF	TGTGCCAGCAGTGAACGGGTCAGGGAGGCTGGAAACACCATATATTTT	-	-	16	TRBV6-1	TRBJ1-3
CASSGRGLGTEAFF	TGTGCCAGCAGCGGCAGGGGCCTGGGCACTGAAGCTTTCTTT	-	-	14	TRBV5-4	TRBJ1-1
CASSSSGTYGVYGYTF	TGTGCCAGCAGTTCCTCCGGGACTTATGGTGTCTATGGCTACACCTTC	-	-	16	TRBV6-5	TRBJ1-2
CASSPTGGNTEAFF	TGCGCCAGCAGCCCGACAGGGGGGAACACTGAAGCTTTCTTT	TRBD1	-	14	TRBV5-1	TRBJ1-1
CASSFLGENTEAFF	TGTGCCAGCAGTTTCCTCGGGGAAAACACTGAAGCTTTCTTT	-	-	14	TRBV7-8	TRBJ1-1
CASSLMDMGETQYF	TGTGCCAGCTCACTAATGGACATGGGAGAGACCCAGTACTTC	-	-	14	TRBV18	TRBJ2-5
CASSSLGGGTGANVLTF	TGTGCCAGCAGCTCCCTGGGAGGGGGTACGGGGGCCAACGTCCTGACTTTC	-	-	17	TRBV9	TRBJ2-6
CASSFGGSSYEQYF	TGTGCCAGCAGTTTCGGCGGGAGCTCCTACGAGCAGTACTTC	TRBD2	-	14	TRBV27	TRBJ2-7
CASSLRLAELNTGELFF	TGCGCCAGCAGCTTGAGGCTAGCGGAGTTGAACACCGGGGAGCTGTTTTTT	TRBD2	few	17	TRBV5-1	TRBJ2-2
CASSSQGSNSPLHF	TGTGCCAGCAGCTCCCAGGGATCTAATTCACCCCTCCACTTT	-	-	14	TRBV7-2	TRBJ1-6
CASSLGGRDTQYF	TGTGCCAGCAGCTTGGGGGGCAGGGATACGCAGTATTTT	-	-	13	TRBV5-4	TRBJ2-3
CASSILSGRAIITDTQYF	TGTGCCAGCAGCATTCTTAGCGGGAGGGCCATTATCACAGATACGCAGTATTTT	-	-	18	TRBV21-1	TRBJ2-3
CASSDSRGNEQFF	TGTGCCAGCAGTGATAGTCGGGGGAATGAGCAGTTCTTC	-	-	13	TRBV2	TRBJ2-1
CASSPRENTEAFF	TGTGCCAGCAGCCCCAGGGAGAACACTGAAGCTTTCTTT	-	-	13	TRBV5-4	TRBJ1-1
CASSLLGTDTQYF	TGTGCCAGCAGCTTACTCGGGACAGATACGCAGTATTTT	-	-	13	TRBV7-2	TRBJ2-3
CASSLGTSDTQYF	TGCGCCAGCAGCCTTGGGACTTCAGATACGCAGTATTTT	-	-	13	TRBV4-1	TRBJ2-3
CASSPRSRVTSEAFF	TGTGCCAGCTCACCAAGGTCCAGGGTAACAAGTGAAGCTTTCTTT	-	-	15	TRBV18	TRBJ1-1
CASSFQQGAGETQYF	TGCGCCAGCAGCTTCCAGCAGGGGGCGGGAGAGACCCAGTACTTC	TRBD1	-	15	TRBV5-1	TRBJ2-5
CASSSRDFSYEQYF	TGTGCCAGCAGTTCTCGGGACTTTTCCTACGAGCAGTACTTC	-	-	14	TRBV6-6	TRBJ2-7
CASSLGGGQGQPQHF	TGCGCCAGCAGCTTGGGAGGCGGACAAGGTCAGCCCCAGCATTTT	-	-	15	TRBV5-1	TRBJ1-5